Presented here are 17 T cell receptor beta chains from one specimen sequenced in a study of T cell changes during pregnancy in multiple sclerosis. Method: immunoSEQ multiplex PCR; TCRdb's copy keeps in-frame clones and lacks some. The top ten hold 1.6% of the sample, which has approximately 100,000 clones, 80% to 95% seen once. The source was peripheral blood, collected after pregnancy. The receptors come from a female donor with multiple sclerosis, enrolled in a pregnancy study.

This clone is medium-sized within its sample. CDR3 in DNA: TGTGCCAGCAGTGAAGCGGCGACAGGGGGGTATGAGCAGTACTTC. Amino acids: CASSEAATGGYEQYF. V and J are TRBV6-1 and TRBJ2-7, with 9 positions matching TRBD1. Germline trimming cut 0 bases from V and 7 bases from J; bases unmatched to any gene: 7. The germline V gene has CDR1 MNHNS and CDR2 SASEGT. The CDR3 is 15 amino acids.

The J gene is TRBJ1-2, the V gene TRBV30; D remains unclear. V was cut by 3 bases and J by 1 base, with 6 bases left in between. The CDR3 sequence is 12 residues long. Germline V CDR1 and CDR2: GTSNPN, SVGIG (reference sequence). The CDR3 region has the DNA TGTGCCTGGAGCTCCGGTAACTATGGCTACACCTTC. It is translated as CAWSSGNYGYTF.

Here the CDR3 reads CASSPNGGYSGNTIYF. CDR3 sequence (DNA): TGTGCCAGCAGCCCAAACGGGGGTTACTCTGGAAACACCATATATTTT. The genes are TRBV5-4 and TRBJ1-3; TRBD1 is a possible D gene (5 bases). Germline-derived CDR1 and CDR2 are SGHNT and YYREEE (reference sequence). The CDR3 runs to 16 residues. Between the trimmed V and J ends, which lost 4 bases and 0 bases, there was a span of 14 bases.

The chain uses TRBV7-2 and TRBJ2-1, with 10 bases matching TRBD2. V dropped 6 bases and J dropped 7; count of bases not matched to a gene: 12. CDR3 length equals 16 residues. CDR1 and CDR2 (germline): SGHTA, FQGNSA. The CDR3 nucleotides read TGTGCCAGCAGACCTGTAGCGGGAGGTCGGGCAAATGAGCAGTTCTTC. Translating gives CASRPVAGGRANEQFF. Full variable domain (missing parts from reference TRBV7-2 and TRBJ2-1): GAGVSQSPSNKVTEKGKDVELRCDPISGHTALYWYRQSLGQGLEFLIYFQGNSAPDKSGLPSDRFSAERTGGSVSTLTIQRTQQEDSAVYLCASRPVAGGRANEQFFGPGTRLTVL.

The rearrangement joins TRBV28 to TRBJ2-1, with 10 bases fitting TRBD2. The CDR3 runs 14 residues. V lost 6 bases and J lost 6; bases outside the gene matches: 5. Germline V lookup: CDR1 MDHEN, CDR2 SYDVKM. CDR3 DNA: TGTGCCAGCAGCCCGGGACTAGCGCTCAATGAGCAGTTCTTC. This gives the protein CASSPGLALNEQFF.

The chain carries TRBV7-2 and TRBJ2-7; 15 nucleotides agree with TRBD2. Germline V gene sequence: CDR1 SGHTA, CDR2 FQGNSA. V was clipped by 1 base and J by 4 bases; unmatched bases: 8. This CDR3 has 18 amino acids. The CDR3 coding sequence is TGTGCCAGCAGCTTAGGGACTAGCGGGGGGGCCACGCTATACGAGCAGTACTTC. Its translation is CASSLGTSGGATLYEQYF.

The chain links TRBV5-6 to TRBJ1-5, with 10 bases identical to TRBD1. CDR3 size: 17 residues. Trimming cost V 2 bases and J 1 base; bases outside gene matches: 6. Germline V gives CDR1 SGHDT, CDR2 YYEEEE. Here the CDR3 reads CASSLQTGGRSNQPQHF. The CDR3 coding sequence is TGTGCCAGCAGCTTACAGACAGGGGGCAGAAGCAATCAGCCCCAGCATTTT.

The rearrangement links TRBV5-1 to TRBJ1-2, with TRBD1 matching over 9 bases. The germline V gene has CDR1 SGHRS and CDR2 YFSETQ. The J segment lost 8 bases and the V segment lost 4 bases, leaving 9 bases of the junction unmatched. This CDR3 contains 14 residues. The CDR3 DNA sequence: TGCGCCAGCAGCCCACCCGGGACAGGGATGGGCTACACCTTC. Translating gives CASSPPGTGMGYTF.

The chain has TRBV9 and TRBJ2-1; TRBD2 is a possible D gene (6 bases). The V gene's germline CDR1 is SGDLS and CDR2 YYNGEE. The V end lost 0 bases, the J end lost 5 bases, and 15 bases lay between the germline ends. The CDR3 has 16 amino acids. The CDR3 bases are TGTGCCAGCAGCGTAGGAATACTAGCTGGAGACAATGAGCAGTTCTTC. It yields the protein CASSVGILAGDNEQFF.

The chain combines TRBV5-4 with TRBJ1-1; 7 nucleotides match TRBD1. The trim removed 2 bases at V and 5 bases at J, leaving 6 bases unmatched. Germline values: CDR1 SGHNT, CDR2 YYREEE (reference sequence). The CDR3 runs to 14 residues. For the CDR3, the DNA is TGTGCCAGCAGCTTTTTAGGGGGCGAAACTGAAGCTTTCTTT. This sequence encodes CASSFLGGETEAFF.

The chain employs TRBV6-5 and TRBJ2-6; D is perhaps TRBD1 (7 bases). Germline lookup yields CDR1 MNHEY and CDR2 SVGAGI. Trimming shortened V by 8 bases and J by 1 base, and 9 bases separated the two germline ends. This CDR3 is 14 amino acids long. For the CDR3, the DNA is TGTGCCAGCTCAGGGGGGTCTGGGGCCAACGTCCTGACTTTC. Translating it yields CASSGGSGANVLTF.

V gene TRBV5-5 combines with J gene TRBJ1-1; D gene unclear. Trimming removed 0 bases from V and 0 bases from J, with 6 bases in between. Looked up from germline, CDR1 is SGHKS and CDR2 is YYEKEE (reference sequence). CDR3 length equals 14 residues. CDR3 DNA sequence: TGTGCCAGCAGCTTGGAGCGTTTGAACACTGAAGCTTTCTTT. This sequence encodes CASSLERLNTEAFF.

This chain links TRBV10-2 with TRBJ1-1; 7 bases align to TRBD1. The CDR3 is 17 amino acids. The V segment lost 4 bases and the J segment 5 bases; nucleotides outside the gene matches: 16. Germline values: CDR1 WSHSY, CDR2 SAAADI. DNA for the CDR3: TGCGCCAGCAGTGTGAGGCGACAGGGACATGGAGAAACTGAAGCTTTCTTT. It encodes CASSVRRQGHGETEAFF.

J is TRBJ2-7 and V is TRBV9, with a tentative D call TRBD1 (6 bases). V was pared by 0 bases and J by 5 bases, with 15 bases between. Germline loops: CDR1 SGDLS, CDR2 YYNGEE. The CDR3 is 15 residues long. Here the CDR3 DNA reads TGTGCCAGCAGCGTAGCTTCCAGGGGATTCCACGAGCAGTACTTC. Amino acids: CASSVASRGFHEQYF.

This rearrangement joins TRBV27 to TRBJ2-1; the D gene is possibly TRBD2 (6 bases). This CDR3 region has 15 residues. Germline-derived CDR1 and CDR2 are MNHEY and SMNVEV (reference sequence). Trimming shortened V by 4 bases and J by 0 bases, and 10 bases separated the two germline ends. CDR3 nucleotide sequence: TGTGCCAGCAGTTGGAGGGCGGGCTCCTACAATGAGCAGTTCTTC. Protein: CASSWRAGSYNEQFF.

The chain joins TRBV5-5 to TRBJ2-7, with D perhaps TRBD1 (5 bases). CDR3 length: 15 residues. V gave up 1 base and J gave up 0 bases, with 11 bases separating them. Germline CDR1 SGHKS, CDR2 YYEKEE (reference sequence). CDR3 loop: CASSLLGVGSYEQYF. The DNA for the CDR3 is TGTGCCAGCAGCTTGCTAGGGGTCGGCTCCTACGAGCAGTACTTC. Looking up the rest from reference TRBV5-5 and TRBJ2-7 gives the full variable domain: DAGVTQSPTHLIKTRGQQVTLRCSPISGHKSVSWYQQVLGQGPQFIFQYYEKEERGRGNFPDRFSARQFPNYSSELNVNALLLGDSALYLCASSLLGVGSYEQYFGPGTRLTVT.

This clone showed up just a few times. This rearrangement joins TRBV19 to TRBJ1-1, with D perhaps matching TRBD1 (6 bases). Between the trimmed V and J ends, which lost 0 bases and 4 bases, there was a span of 21 bases. The CDR3 contains 18 residues. CDR1 is LNHDA, CDR2 SQIVND, per germline (reference sequence). The CDR3 loop is CASSIDRAGVRVRTEAFF. DNA of the CDR3: TGTGCCAGTAGTATAGATCGAGCAGGGGTGCGAGTGCGCACTGAAGCTTTCTTT.